The 5 T cell receptor beta chains below come from one sample, sequenced in a study of shared clonotypes between healthy human individuals. The assay was immunoSEQ multiplex PCR, and TCRdb's table has in-frame clones only and misses some. The sample has approximately 350,000 clones, roughly 70% seen once. Input material: memory CD4+ T cells sorted from blood. Subset specified: CD45RA-negative fraction. These receptors originate from a man younger than 45 in good health.

Details on this clone: Other nucleotide sequences from this sample produce the same CDR3. The rearrangement joins TRBV7-6 to TRBJ2-2, with 7 bases that match TRBD2. With V trimmed by 4 bases and J by 1 base, 3 bases remained unmatched. The CDR3 spans 15 residues. Germline-derived CDR1 and CDR2 are SGHVS and FNYEAQ. The CDR3 region is CASSSTGGNTGELFF. In nucleotides, the CDR3 is TGTGCCAGCAGCTCCACGGGGGGGAACACCGGGGAGCTGTTTTTT.

This clone has at least ten counts. The chain has TRBV11-2 and TRBJ1-2; no definite D call. V lost 4 bases to trimming and J lost 1 base, with 10 bases between them. From germline, CDR1 is SGHAT and CDR2 FQNNGV. The CDR3 extends over 14 amino acids. CDR3 nucleotide sequence: TGTGCCAGCAGCTCCTGGGGAATTAACTATGGCTACACCTTC. It encodes CASSSWGINYGYTF. The full variable domain, with the rest looked up from reference TRBV11-2 and TRBJ1-2, is EAGVAQSPRYKIIEKRQSVAFWCNPISGHATLYWYQQILGQGPKLLIQFQNNGVVDDSQLPKDRFSAERLKGVDSTLKIQPAKLEDSAVYLCASSSWGINYGYTFGSGTRLTVV.

CDR3 sequence reads: CASSLNLAGSGTGELFF. The CDR3, as DNA: TGCGCCAGCAGCTTGAATCTGGCGGGATCGGGCACCGGGGAGCTGTTTTTT. The chain is built from TRBV5-1 and TRBJ2-2; D is possibly TRBD2 (6 bases). CDR3 length equals 17 residues. Germline V CDR1 and CDR2: SGHRS, YFSETQ. V lost 1 base, J lost 4 bases, and 17 bases lay in between.

CDR3 sequence reads: CASSGQNNFQETQYF. The DNA of the CDR3 is TGTGCCAGCTCGGGTCAGAACAATTTCCAAGAGACCCAGTACTTC. The chain uses TRBV2 and TRBJ2-5; D remains unclear. The CDR3 runs 15 residues. The germline V gene has CDR1 SNHLY and CDR2 FYNNEI. Deletions cut 8 bases from V and 1 base from J, with 17 bases between. Full variable domain (outside the CDR3, taken from reference TRBV2 and TRBJ2-5): EPEVTQTPSHQVTQMGQEVILRCVPISNHLYFYWYRQILGQKVEFLVSFYNNEISEKSEIFDDQFSVERPDGSNFTLKIRSTKLEDSAMYFCASSGQNNFQETQYFGPGTRLLVL.

This chain joins TRBV18 and TRBJ1-2; no clear D gene. Between the trimmed V and J ends, which lost 3 bases and 3 bases, there was a span of 8 bases. This CDR3 has 13 residues. Germline CDR1 reads KGHSH; CDR2 reads LQKENI. Written as DNA, the CDR3 is TGTGCCAGCTCACCGCATAGAGACTATGGCTACACCTTC. Translated: CASSPHRDYGYTF.